This T cell receptor beta chain was identified during a study of post-analysis software for immune sequencing data. Findings and caveats of the study: Compared with controls, patients had more of five or six TRBV segments, including TRBV5-6, TRBV5-1 and TRBV20-1. Compared against controls, patients with multiple sclerosis displayed significantly lower normalized Chao1 diversity.

In germline, CDR1 is LGHNA, CDR2 YSLEER. The CDR3 runs to 16 residues. With 0 bases removed from V and 3 bases from J, the gap between germline ends came to 12 bases. The authors incorporated unique molecular identifiers into the TCR beta cDNA libraries. TCRdb reprocessed the PCR reads via MiXCR and lists one record per CDR3 protein. The data show roughly 400,000 distinct CDR3 sequences, 30% to 40% seen once. Comments on this clonotype: Antigen specificity is unknown.

This receptor was taken from a girl aged 2-10 years with multiple sclerosis. The sequenced sample consisted of blood. V usage is TRBV4-3 and J usage is TRBJ2-1; D remains ambiguous. CDR3 bases: TGCGCCAGCAGCCAAGATCCCCAGATATACTACAATGAGCAGTTCTTC. This encodes CASSQDPQIYYNEQFF.